Each of the 10 T cell receptor beta chains below was sequenced from the same sample in a study of T cells in Graves' hyperthyroidism and ophthalmopathy (dated by TCRdb to about 2019). Libraries came from multiplex PCR. Instrument used: Illumina HiSeq 2000. TCR beta CDR3 regions were amplified from RNA transcripts. For the first round of RT-PCR on the TCR CDR3, the HTBI primer set was used together with the Qiagen OneStep RT-PCR kit. TCRdb redid the processing of the public reads, applying fastp at Q25 and MiXCR, and retained in-frame beta chains. Every CDR3 protein is listed once, alongside the most common genes and DNA of its rows. The sample yields 600,000 or so distinct CDR3 sequences; approximately 15% were counted once. More than 6% of the sample rests with the top ten. Sequencing input: blood. The receptors were gathered from a woman younger than 30 with Graves' ophthalmopathy.

The table lists this clonotype with many counts. The chain couples TRBV12-5 to TRBJ1-1; TRBD1 might be the D (6 bases). Germline-derived CDR1 and CDR2 are LGHNT and FRNRAP. The CDR3 has 11 amino acids. Trimming took off 6 bases at V and 8 bases at J, with 10 bases between the two ends. This chain's CDR3 is CASGQDREAFF. The DNA for the CDR3 is TGTGCTAGTGGCCAAGACAGGGAAGCTTTCTTT.

This clonotype came up many times. This chain joins TRBV5-8 and TRBJ2-3; D perhaps matches TRBD1 (7 bases). Germline lookup yields CDR1 SGHTS and CDR2 YDEGEE. Trimming cost V 1 base and J 4 bases, with 13 bases left between them. The CDR3 length is 15 residues. The CDR3 loop is CASSLRRGQADTQYF. The CDR3 region has the DNA TGTGCCAGCAGCTTGAGGAGGGGGCAGGCAGATACGCAGTATTTT.

This clonotype was seen at least ten times. The chain recombines TRBV24-1 with TRBJ2-1; weak D call: TRBD2 (6 bases). The V gene's germline CDR1 is KGHDR and CDR2 SFDVKD. This CDR3 has 14 amino acids. V was clipped by 7 bases and J by 5 bases, with 14 bases between them. CDR3 loop: CATRGVSGDNEQFF. Written as DNA, the CDR3 is TGTGCCACCAGAGGGGTTAGCGGAGACAATGAGCAGTTCTTC.

V usage is TRBV19 and J usage is TRBJ2-3; 8 bases are shared with TRBD2. CDR3 length equals 16 residues. V dropped 1 base and J dropped 4; count of bases not matched to a gene: 7. Germline CDR1 reads LNHDA; CDR2 reads SQIVND (reference sequence). CDR3 loop: CASSIGLAGSADTQYF. The CDR3 DNA is TGTGCCAGTAGTATAGGGTTAGCGGGAAGCGCAGATACGCAGTATTTT.

In its sample, this clonotype was seen many times. The chain uses TRBV5-1 and TRBJ2-3, with D possibly TRBD1 on 5 matching bases. Germline V gene data show CDR1 as SGHRS and CDR2 as YFSETQ. CDR3 length equals 15 residues. Trimming pared 5 bases from V and 0 bases from J, leaving 13 bases between. CDR3 in DNA: TGCGCCAGCAGACCCGACAGCTCTAGCACAGATACGCAGTATTTT. Translated: CASRPDSSSTDTQYF.

The rearrangement uses TRBV19 and TRBJ2-1; 8 positions match TRBD2. The CDR3 length is 15 residues. Germline CDR1 reads LNHDA; CDR2 reads SQIVND (reference sequence). V lost 5 bases, J lost 4 bases, and 7 bases stayed unmatched. As DNA, the CDR3 is TGTGCCAGTAGTCCGGAGCGGGAGTGGTACAATGAGCAGTTCTTC. This codes for CASSPEREWYNEQFF.

In this sample, this clonotype turned up many times. CDR3 nucleotide sequence: TGTGCCAGCAGCTTGCCGGCAGGGTTCGGCGGGGAGCTGTTTTTT. It yields the protein CASSLPAGFGGELFF. The J gene is TRBJ2-2, the V gene TRBV5-8; weak D call: TRBD1 (5 bases). From germline, CDR1 is SGHTS and CDR2 YDEGEE. The CDR3 loop spans 15 amino acids. V was clipped by 1 base and J by 7 bases, with 14 bases between them.

The rearrangement joins TRBV5-5 to TRBJ2-2; D gene uncertain. Germline V lookup: CDR1 SGHKS, CDR2 YYEKEE (reference sequence). Trimming stripped 1 base from V and 6 bases from J, with 13 bases between. This CDR3 is 15 amino acids long. The CDR3: CASSLTFVQAGELFF. The CDR3 nucleotides read TGTGCCAGCAGCTTGACCTTCGTCCAGGCCGGGGAGCTGTTTTTT.

In its sample, this clonotype was seen many times. The chain uses TRBV28 and TRBJ2-1; D unresolved. The length of the CDR3 is 13 residues. From germline, CDR1 is MDHEN and CDR2 SYDVKM. Trimming pared 3 bases from V and 8 bases from J, leaving 11 bases between. The CDR3, as DNA: TGTGCCAGCAGTTTGGGAAGTCTCTATGAGCAGTTCTTC. Translated, it gives CASSLGSLYEQFF.

This clonotype was detected many times. This rearrangement joins TRBV19 to TRBJ2-5, with 9 bases lining up with TRBD2. V was clipped by 3 bases and J by 3 bases; unmatched bases: 5. This CDR3 has 15 amino acids. CDR1 and CDR2 (germline): LNHDA, SQIVND (reference sequence). CDR3 DNA: TGTGCCAGTAGTATTGCGGCTAGCGGGAAAGAGACCCAGTACTTC. As protein: CASSIAASGKETQYF.